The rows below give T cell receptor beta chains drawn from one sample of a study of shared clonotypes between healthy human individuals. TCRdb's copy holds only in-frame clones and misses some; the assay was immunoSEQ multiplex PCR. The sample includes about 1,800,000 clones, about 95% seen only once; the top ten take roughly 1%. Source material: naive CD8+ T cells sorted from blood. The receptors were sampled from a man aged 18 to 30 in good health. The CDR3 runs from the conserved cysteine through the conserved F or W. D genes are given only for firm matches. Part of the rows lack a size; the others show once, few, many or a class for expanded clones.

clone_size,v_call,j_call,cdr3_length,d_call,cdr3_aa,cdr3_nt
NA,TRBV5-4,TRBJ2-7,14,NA,CASSPQGRRYEQYF,TGTGCCAGCAGCCCCCAGGGACGGCGCTACGAGCAGTACTTC
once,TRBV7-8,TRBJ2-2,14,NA,CASSSGANTGELFF,TGTGCCAGCAGCTCCGGGGCGAACACCGGGGAGCTGTTTTTT
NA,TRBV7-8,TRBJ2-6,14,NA,CASIRPGGANVLTF,TGTGCCAGTATAAGGCCCGGGGGGGCCAACGTCCTGACTTTC
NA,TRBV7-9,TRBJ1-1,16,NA,CASSLGAGAPNTEAFF,TGTGCCAGCAGCTTAGGAGCAGGGGCCCCGAACACTGAAGCTTTCTTT
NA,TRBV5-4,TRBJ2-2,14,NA,CASSLSQNTGELFF,TGTGCCAGCAGCTTGTCGCAGAACACCGGGGAGCTGTTTTTT
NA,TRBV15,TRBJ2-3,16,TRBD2,CATSSRLAGGTDTQYF,TGTGCCACCAGCAGCCGACTAGCGGGAGGCACAGATACGCAGTATTTT
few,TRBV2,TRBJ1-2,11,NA,CASDGTSSYTF,TGTGCCAGCGACGGGACCTCTTCCTACACCTTC
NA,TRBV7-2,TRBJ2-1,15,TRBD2,CASSFEREFYNEQFF,TGTGCCAGCAGCTTTGAGCGGGAGTTCTACAATGAGCAGTTCTTC
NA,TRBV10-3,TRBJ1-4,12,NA,CAISNSNEKLFF,TGTGCCATCAGTAACAGTAATGAAAAACTGTTTTTT
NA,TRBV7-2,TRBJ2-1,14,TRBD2,CASRYQGGFDEQFF,TGTGCCAGCAGATATCAGGGAGGGTTCGATGAGCAGTTCTTC
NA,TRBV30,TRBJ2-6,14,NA,CAWSGVTGANVLTF,TGTGCCTGGAGCGGAGTAACTGGGGCCAACGTCCTGACTTTC
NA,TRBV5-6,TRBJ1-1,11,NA,CASSFAGEAFF,TGTGCCAGCAGCTTCGCGGGTGAAGCTTTCTTT
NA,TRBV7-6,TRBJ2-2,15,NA,CASSLEAHRTGELFF,TGTGCCAGCAGCTTAGAGGCCCACCGGACCGGGGAGCTGTTTTTT
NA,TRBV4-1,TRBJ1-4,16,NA,CASSPRTHPTNEKLFF,TGCGCCAGCAGCCCCCGGACACACCCTACAAACGAAAAACTGTTTTTT
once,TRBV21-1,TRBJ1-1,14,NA,CASSTGQRNTEAFF,TGTGCCAGCAGCACAGGACAGAGGAACACTGAAGCTTTCTTT
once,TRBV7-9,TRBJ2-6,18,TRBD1,CASSTQSRDRAGANVLTF,TGTGCCAGCAGCACCCAGTCCCGGGACAGGGCTGGGGCCAACGTCCTGACTTTC
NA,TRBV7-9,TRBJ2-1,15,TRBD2,CASSFIGGRYNEQFF,TGTGCCAGCAGCTTTATAGGCGGGAGGTACAATGAGCAGTTCTTC
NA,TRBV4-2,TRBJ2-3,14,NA,CASSHGGGTDTQYF,TGTGCCAGCAGCCACGGTGGGGGCACAGATACGCAGTATTTT
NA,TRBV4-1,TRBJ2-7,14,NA,CASSQANQVYEQYF,TGCGCCAGCAGCCAAGCCAATCAGGTCTACGAGCAGTACTTC
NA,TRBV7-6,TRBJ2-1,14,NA,CASSPMGGRNEQFF,TGTGCCAGCAGCCCCATGGGGGGGCGCAATGAGCAGTTCTTC
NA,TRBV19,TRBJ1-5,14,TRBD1,CASSTGGVNQPQHF,TGTGCCAGTAGTACAGGGGGGGTGAATCAGCCCCAGCATTTT
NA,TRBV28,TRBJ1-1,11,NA,CASSSGREAFF,TGTGCCAGCAGTTCGGGCAGGGAAGCTTTCTTT
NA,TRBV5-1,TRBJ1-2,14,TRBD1,CASSSTGANYGYTF,TGCGCCAGCAGCTCTACAGGGGCTAACTATGGCTACACCTTC
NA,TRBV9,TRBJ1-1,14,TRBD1,CASSPQGGDAEAFF,TGTGCCAGCAGCCCCCAGGGGGGCGACGCTGAAGCTTTCTTT
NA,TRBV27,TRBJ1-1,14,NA,CATSVGGLDTEAFF,TGTGCCACCAGCGTAGGGGGGCTCGACACTGAAGCTTTCTTT
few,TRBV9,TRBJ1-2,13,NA,CASSVGSNYGYTF,TGTGCCAGCAGCGTAGGCAGTAACTATGGCTACACCTTC
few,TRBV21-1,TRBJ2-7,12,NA,CASREGTYEQYF,TGTGCCAGCAGGGAGGGCACCTACGAGCAGTACTTC
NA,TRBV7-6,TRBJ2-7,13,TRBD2,CASSLSGNYEQYF,TGTGCCAGCAGCTTAAGCGGGAACTACGAGCAGTACTTC
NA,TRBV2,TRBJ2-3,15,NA,CASGGGDPSSDTQYF,TGTGCCAGCGGAGGGGGGGACCCATCGTCAGATACGCAGTATTTT
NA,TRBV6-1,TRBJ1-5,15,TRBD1,CASSGDRGLGQPQHF,TGTGCCAGCAGTGGGGACAGGGGCCTGGGTCAGCCCCAGCATTTT
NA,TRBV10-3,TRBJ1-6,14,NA,CAISEGDQSSPLHF,TGTGCCATCAGTGAAGGTGACCAATCTTCACCCCTCCACTTT